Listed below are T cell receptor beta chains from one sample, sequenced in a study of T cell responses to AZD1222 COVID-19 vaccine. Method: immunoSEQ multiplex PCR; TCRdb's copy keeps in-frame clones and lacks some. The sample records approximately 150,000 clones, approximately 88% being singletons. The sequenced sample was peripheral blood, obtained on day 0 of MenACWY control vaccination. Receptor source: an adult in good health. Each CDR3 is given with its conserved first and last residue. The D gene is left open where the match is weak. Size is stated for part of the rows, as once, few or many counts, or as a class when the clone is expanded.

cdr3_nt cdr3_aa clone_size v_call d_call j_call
TGCGCCAGCAGCCATAATACTAGAAACACCATATATTTT CASSHNTRNTIYF . TRBV4-3 . TRBJ1-3
TGTGCCAGCAGTAGCAGGGGTGATGAGCAGTTCTTC CASSSRGDEQFF . TRBV2 . TRBJ2-1
TGTGCCAGCAGCGTCCGGGACAGGTCCTCGTGGGGCTACAATGAGCAGTTCTTC CASSVRDRSSWGYNEQFF . TRBV21-1 . TRBJ2-1
TGTGCCAGTAGTCAACAGGGAATGAACACTGAAGCTTTCTTT CASSQQGMNTEAFF . TRBV19 . TRBJ1-1
TGTGCCTGGAGCCCGGGCCTCCGGGATACGCAGTATTTT CAWSPGLRDTQYF . TRBV30 . TRBJ2-3
TGTGCCAGCAGCGTAGGTAGCTCCGGTGGCTACACCTTC CASSVGSSGGYTF . TRBV9 . TRBJ1-2
TGTGCCAGCGGGACAGGGGCCCAAGAGACCCAGTACTTC CASGTGAQETQYF . TRBV12-3/TRBV12-4 TRBD1 TRBJ2-5
TGTGCCAGCAGCAGACAGGTCTATGGCTACACCTTC CASSRQVYGYTF . TRBV7-9 . TRBJ1-2
TGTGCCAGCAGCCGCGGACAGAGCTATGGCTACACCTTC CASSRGQSYGYTF . TRBV7-3 . TRBJ1-2
TGTGCCAGCTCCCCCCAGGGCGCACCTCTCCCCTCTGGAAACACCATATATTTT CASSPQGAPLPSGNTIYF . TRBV18 . TRBJ1-3
TGTGCCAGCAGTACTCGGACCCAAGGGGAAAAACTGTTTTTT CASSTRTQGEKLFF . TRBV28 . TRBJ1-4
TGTGCCAGCAGTTTCGGGAACAGGGTACTCCACGAGCAGTACTTC CASSFGNRVLHEQYF . TRBV6-5 . TRBJ2-7
TGTGCCAGCAGCTTGGGAACAGGGGGCACTCAGCCCCAGCATTTT CASSLGTGGTQPQHF . TRBV5-5 TRBD1 TRBJ1-5
TGCGCCAGCAGCTGGGACGGAGCCTCTGGGGCCAACGTCCTGACTTTC CASSWDGASGANVLTF . TRBV5-1 . TRBJ2-6
TGTGCCAGCAGTGCTGACAGAGGAAATGAAAAACTGTTTTTT CASSADRGNEKLFF . TRBV2 . TRBJ1-4
TGTGCCAGCAGCTTATATTCTGACACGATAGCCGGGGAGCTGTTTTTT CASSLYSDTIAGELFF . TRBV7-6 . TRBJ2-2
TGTGCCAGCAGCTTAAGACAGGGAGAATCACCCCTCCACTTT CASSLRQGESPLHF . TRBV7-3 TRBD1 TRBJ1-6
TGCGCCAGCAGCCAGCTCGCCGGGGGCATCAACGAGCAGTACTTC CASSQLAGGINEQYF . TRBV4-3 . TRBJ2-7
TGTGCCTGGAGTGGGGGCGGCAGCTCTGGAAACACCATATATTTT CAWSGGGSSGNTIYF . TRBV30 . TRBJ1-3
TGTGCCAGTAGGTCGAGGGCGGGCGGCGTCTATGGCTACACCTTC CASRSRAGGVYGYTF . TRBV19 . TRBJ1-2
TGTGCCAGCCGAAACACCGGGGAGCTGTTTTTT CASRNTGELFF . TRBV2 . TRBJ2-2
TGTGCCAGCAGAACTTACTTAGAAACCGGGGAGCTGTTTTTT CASRTYLETGELFF . TRBV7-2 . TRBJ2-2
TGTGCCTGGAGGGCTAGCGGCCTACCCTACAATGAGCAGTTCTTC CAWRASGLPYNEQFF few TRBV30 TRBD2 TRBJ2-1
TGTGCCTGGAGTGTACAAGGGTACACTGAAGCTTTCTTT CAWSVQGYTEAFF . TRBV30 . TRBJ1-1
TGTGCCAGCAGCTACGGGACAGGGGGCTACGAGCAGTACTTC CASSYGTGGYEQYF . TRBV11-3 TRBD1 TRBJ2-7
TGTGCCAGCAGCTCGGACAGGGGGGAAGGCTACACCTTC CASSSDRGEGYTF . TRBV13 TRBD1 TRBJ1-2
TGCAGCGTTGAGTATCCGGGGGCGGTCACTGAAGCTTTCTTT CSVEYPGAVTEAFF . TRBV29-1 . TRBJ1-1
TGTGCCAGCGGAGCGGGGTCGGGGGAAAAACTGTTTTTT CASGAGSGEKLFF . TRBV21-1 . TRBJ1-4
TGTGCCAGCAGGGGCGAGGGGAGCCCCTACGAGCAGTACTTC CASRGEGSPYEQYF once TRBV28 . TRBJ2-7